The present T cell receptor beta chain was sequenced within a study of T cell changes during pregnancy in multiple sclerosis. Some clones are missing from TCRdb's copy, which holds only in-frame ones; the method was immunoSEQ multiplex PCR. The data contain roughly 68,000 clones, roughly 94% of them singletons. The J segment lost 3 bases and the V segment lost 9 bases, leaving 15 bases of the junction unmatched. The CDR3 is 17 residues long. This sequence joins TRBV23-1 and TRBJ1-5; 9 bases line up with TRBD1. TRBV23-1 is an ORF for which the function is uncertain. The sequencing used peripheral blood, collected in the second trimester of pregnancy. The sequence was collected from a female donor in good health, enrolled as a control in a pregnancy study. CDR3 residues: CASLSWWTGDHNQPQHF. In nucleotides, the CDR3 is TGCGCCAGTCTTTCTTGGTGGACAGGGGACCACAATCAGCCCCAGCATTTT.